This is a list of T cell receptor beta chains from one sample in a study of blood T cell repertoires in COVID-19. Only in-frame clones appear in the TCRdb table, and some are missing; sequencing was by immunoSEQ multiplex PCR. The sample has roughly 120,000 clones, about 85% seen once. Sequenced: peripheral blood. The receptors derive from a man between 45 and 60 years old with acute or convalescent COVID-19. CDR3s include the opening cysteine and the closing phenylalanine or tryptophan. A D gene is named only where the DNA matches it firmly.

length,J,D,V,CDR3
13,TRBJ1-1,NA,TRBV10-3,CAISEEHSREAFF
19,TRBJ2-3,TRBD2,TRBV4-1,CASSQGLTSGGAGTDTQYF
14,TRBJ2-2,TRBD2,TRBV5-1,CASELTGGTGELFF
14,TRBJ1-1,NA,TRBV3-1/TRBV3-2,CASSLKLLSTEAFF
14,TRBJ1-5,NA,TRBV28,CASSFRDSGQPQHF
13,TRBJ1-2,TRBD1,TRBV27,CATRDRTNYGYTF
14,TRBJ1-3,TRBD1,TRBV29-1,CSVEKGTDGNTIYF
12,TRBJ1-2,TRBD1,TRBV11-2,CASSPDRVGYTF
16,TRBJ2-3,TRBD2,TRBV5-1,CASSFGLAGETDTQYF
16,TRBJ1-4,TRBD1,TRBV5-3,CARSWRPRQGDEKLFF
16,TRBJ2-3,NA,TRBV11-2,CASSFGSGVRTDTQYF
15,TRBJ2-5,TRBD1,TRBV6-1,CASSEKDRGWETQYF
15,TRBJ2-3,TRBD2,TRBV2,CASAGGGPRTDTQYF
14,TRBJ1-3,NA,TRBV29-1,CSVGQRNSGNTIYF
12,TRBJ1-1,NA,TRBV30,CAWSDGNTEAFF
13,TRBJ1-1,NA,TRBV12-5,CASGSTGPPEAFF
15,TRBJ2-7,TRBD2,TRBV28,CASSSPPGGSYEQYF
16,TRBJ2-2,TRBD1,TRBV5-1,CASSAKQGADTGELFF
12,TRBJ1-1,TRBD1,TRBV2,CASSAGGQQAFF
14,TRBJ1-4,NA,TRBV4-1,CASSQTQGEEKLFF
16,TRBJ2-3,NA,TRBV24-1,CATSAALRGGTDTQYF
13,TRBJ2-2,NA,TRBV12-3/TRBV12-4,CASSPTETGELFF
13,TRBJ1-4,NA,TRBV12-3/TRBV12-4,CASSTTGNEKLFF
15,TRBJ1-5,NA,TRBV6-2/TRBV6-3,CASSYWGGSNQPQHF
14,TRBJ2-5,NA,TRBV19,CASSTDSGVVTQYF
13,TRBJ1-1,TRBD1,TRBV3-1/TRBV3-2,CASNLKGAPEAFF
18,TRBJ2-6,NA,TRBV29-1,CSVEDSREDVTGANVLTF
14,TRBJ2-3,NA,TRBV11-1,CASTLGASTDTQYF
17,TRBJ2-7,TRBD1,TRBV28,CASSPSGGGTGTYEQYF
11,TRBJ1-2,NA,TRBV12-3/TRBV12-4,CASSRQYGYTF
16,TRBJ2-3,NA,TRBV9,CASSVVAGFGTDTQYF
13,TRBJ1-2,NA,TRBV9,CASSHGESYGYTF
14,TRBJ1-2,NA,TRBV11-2,CASSLDAGNYGYTF
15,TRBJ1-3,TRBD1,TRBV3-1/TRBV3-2,CASSLPTGTGNTIYF
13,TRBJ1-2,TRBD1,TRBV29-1,CSVDGTGSDGYTF
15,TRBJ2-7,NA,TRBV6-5,CASSLLGTPTYEQYF
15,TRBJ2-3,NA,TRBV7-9,CASSQYEGATDTQYF
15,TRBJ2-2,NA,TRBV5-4,CASSLEQVGTGELFF
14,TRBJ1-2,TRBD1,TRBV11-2,CASSPGTGLKGYTF
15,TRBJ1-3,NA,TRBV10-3,CAISDWGQHGNTIYF
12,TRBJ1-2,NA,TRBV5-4,CASSRGENGYTF
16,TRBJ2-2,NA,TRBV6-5,CASSYEGTQNTGELFF
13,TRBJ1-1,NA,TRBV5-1,CASSLLSDTEAFF
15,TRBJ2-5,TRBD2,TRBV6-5,CASSYGLAGLETQYF
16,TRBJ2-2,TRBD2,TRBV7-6,CASSLVVTSHTGELFF
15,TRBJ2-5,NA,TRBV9,CASSGGAGARETQYF
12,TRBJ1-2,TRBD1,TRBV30,CAWSRRGTGYTF
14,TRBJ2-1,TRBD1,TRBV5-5,CASSRTGTYNEQFF
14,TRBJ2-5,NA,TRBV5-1,CASTIQGPQETQYF
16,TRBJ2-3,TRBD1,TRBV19,CASSGTGHPSTDTQYF
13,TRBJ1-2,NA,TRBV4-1,CASSRAENYGYTF
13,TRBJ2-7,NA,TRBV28,CASSSPPVYEQYF
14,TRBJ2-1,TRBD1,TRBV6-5,CASSYRQGNNEQFF